The rows below give T cell receptor beta chains drawn from one sample of a study of control samples from healthy donors and cancer patients. The assay was immunoSEQ multiplex PCR, and TCRdb's table has in-frame clones only and misses some. The sample holds 150,000 to 200,000 clones, 96% seen once. Source material: blood. Receptors originate from a woman under 40 in good health. The CDR3 runs from the conserved cysteine through the conserved F or W. D genes are given only for firm matches. The size entry is marked missing in some rows and otherwise reads once, few, many or a size class.

d_gene	v_gene	abundance	j_gene	CDR3aa	CDR3nt
.	TRBV7-9	once	TRBJ2-1	CASSSRSRAHNEQFF	TGTGCCAGCAGCTCCCGATCTCGGGCCCACAATGAGCAGTTCTTC
TRBD1	TRBV30	.	TRBJ1-2	CQGAYGYGYTF	TGTCAGGGGGCTTATGGCTATGGCTACACCTTC
.	TRBV7-9	few	TRBJ2-7	CASSGLYEQYF	TGTGCCAGCAGCGGCTTATACGAGCAGTACTTC
TRBD1	TRBV7-2	.	TRBJ1-1	CASSFQGDYTEAFF	TGTGCCAGCAGCTTCCAGGGGGATTACACTGAAGCTTTCTTT
TRBD1	TRBV7-8	.	TRBJ1-1	CASSLDRAGEAFF	TGTGCCAGCAGCTTGGACAGGGCAGGTGAAGCTTTCTTT
TRBD2	TRBV24-1	.	TRBJ2-3	CATSDLRLAQDTQYF	TGTGCCACCAGTGACCTCCGACTAGCGCAAGATACGCAGTATTTT
.	TRBV20-1	.	TRBJ2-1	CSLSRYNEQFF	TGCAGCCTATCGAGGTACAATGAGCAGTTCTTC
.	TRBV29-1	.	TRBJ2-1	CSSRGYNEQFF	TGCAGCTCCCGTGGCTACAATGAGCAGTTCTTC
.	TRBV29-1	.	TRBJ1-2	CSVEQTYGYTF	TGCAGCGTTGAACAGACCTATGGCTACACCTTC
.	TRBV19	.	TRBJ2-1	CASSMWRYNEQFF	TGTGCCAGTAGTATGTGGCGTTACAATGAGCAGTTCTTC
TRBD1	TRBV30	.	TRBJ1-4	CAWSTQGAANEKLFF	TGTGCCTGGAGTACTCAGGGGGCCGCTAATGAAAAACTGTTTTTT
.	TRBV6-5	.	TRBJ1-2	CASSYDYLYGYTF	TGTGCCAGCAGTTACGACTACCTCTATGGCTACACCTTC
.	TRBV25-1	.	TRBJ2-1	CASGESSYNEQFF	TGTGCCAGCGGAGAGAGCTCCTACAATGAGCAGTTCTTC
.	TRBV10-1	.	TRBJ2-7	CASSPGVEQYF	TGCGCCAGCAGCCCCGGGGTGGAGCAGTACTTC
.	TRBV11-2	.	TRBJ2-3	CASSLFGSTDTQYF	TGTGCCAGCAGCTTATTCGGGAGCACAGATACGCAGTATTTT
.	TRBV27	.	TRBJ2-7	CASNPIGASYEQYF	TGTGCCAGCAACCCTATCGGGGCTTCCTACGAGCAGTACTTC
.	TRBV6-4	.	TRBJ2-5	CASRPQLPFYF	TGTGCCAGCAGGCCTCAGCTCCCTTTTTACTTC
.	TRBV5-1	.	TRBJ2-1	CASSRTSLGDNEQFF	TGCGCCAGCAGCCGGACATCCCTTGGGGACAATGAGCAGTTCTTC
.	TRBV27	.	TRBJ1-1	CASNPSGSTEAFF	TGTGCCAGCAACCCATCTGGGTCTACTGAAGCTTTCTTT
TRBD1	TRBV18	.	TRBJ1-1	CASSPPTGAAFF	TGTGCCAGCTCACCACCGACAGGGGCGGCTTTCTTT
.	TRBV9	.	TRBJ1-5	CASSGGFHQPQHF	TGTGCCAGCAGCGGAGGGTTTCATCAGCCCCAGCATTTT
.	TRBV3-1/TRBV3-2	once	TRBJ1-2	CASRNKWTGNYGYTF	TGTGCCAGCAGAAATAAGTGGACGGGAAACTATGGCTACACCTTC
.	TRBV28	.	TRBJ1-4	CASSLEGRNEKLFF	TGTGCCAGCAGTTTAGAAGGGCGTAATGAAAAACTGTTTTTT
.	TRBV7-9	.	TRBJ2-3	CASSLGRSTDTQYF	TGTGCCAGCAGCTTGGGGAGAAGCACAGATACGCAGTATTTT
.	TRBV20-1	.	TRBJ2-2	CSASLGPGELFF	TGCAGTGCTAGTCTGGGACCCGGGGAGCTGTTTTTT
TRBD2	TRBV28	.	TRBJ2-5	CASSSSGRVETQYF	TGTGCCAGCAGTTCTAGCGGGAGGGTGGAGACCCAGTACTTC
.	TRBV5-1	.	TRBJ2-7	CASSLTQTYEQYF	TGCGCCAGCAGCTTGACACAGACCTACGAGCAGTACTTC
TRBD1	TRBV6-5	once	TRBJ1-2	CASRLGTGTYGYTF	TGTGCCAGCAGATTGGGGACAGGGACTTATGGCTACACCTTC
.	TRBV28	.	TRBJ1-3	CASSLLRNLGNTIYF	TGTGCCAGCAGTTTACTCCGAAACCTCGGAAACACCATATATTTT
.	TRBV28	once	TRBJ2-7	CASSLLGRRQTYEQYF	TGTGCCAGCAGTTTATTAGGTCGTCGACAGACCTACGAGCAGTACTTC
.	TRBV6-5	.	TRBJ2-7	CASSRTVRSYEQYF	TGTGCCAGCAGTCGGACCGTCAGGTCCTACGAGCAGTACTTC
TRBD1	TRBV3-1/TRBV3-2	.	TRBJ2-1	CASSPRGQGYNEQFF	TGTGCCAGCAGCCCGAGGGGACAGGGCTACAATGAGCAGTTCTTC
.	TRBV29-1	.	TRBJ2-3	CSVEKIAASTDTQYF	TGCAGCGTTGAGAAAATAGCAGCTAGCACAGATACGCAGTATTTT
.	TRBV18	.	TRBJ1-2	CASSPEEVPNYGYTF	TGTGCCAGCTCACCCGAAGAAGTTCCGAACTATGGCTACACCTTC
.	TRBV5-6	.	TRBJ1-5	CASSPGPGDQPQHF	TGTGCCAGCAGCCCCGGGCCAGGGGATCAGCCCCAGCATTTT
TRBD1	TRBV5-1	.	TRBJ1-2	CASSLNGRGQGYTF	TGCGCCAGCAGCTTGAACGGCAGGGGGCAAGGCTACACCTTC
.	TRBV11-3	.	TRBJ2-2	CASSLDLSTAAGELFF	TGTGCCAGCAGCTTAGATCTTTCCACTGCCGCCGGGGAGCTGTTTTTT
.	TRBV21-1	.	TRBJ2-2	CASRPRGRYPGELFF	TGTGCCAGCCGACCCCGCGGGAGGTATCCCGGGGAGCTGTTTTTT
.	TRBV9	.	TRBJ2-7	CASSVGEDSYEQYF	TGTGCCAGCAGCGTAGGGGAGGACTCCTACGAGCAGTACTTC
.	TRBV27	.	TRBJ1-2	CASSPRTDYGYTF	TGTGCCAGCAGTCCCCGGACAGACTATGGCTACACCTTC
.	TRBV5-1	.	TRBJ1-1	CASSYSAEAEAFF	TGCGCCAGCAGCTACTCAGCTGAAGCTGAAGCTTTCTTT
TRBD2	TRBV27	.	TRBJ2-3	CASRLAGGPWDTQYF	TGTGCCAGCAGGCTAGCGGGAGGGCCATGGGATACGCAGTATTTT
.	TRBV5-4	.	TRBJ2-7	CASSSVEEGKYEQYF	TGTGCCAGCAGCTCGGTTGAGGAAGGGAAATACGAGCAGTACTTC
.	TRBV5-1	.	TRBJ2-3	CASSTYGGTDTQYF	TGCGCCAGCAGCACCTATGGGGGAACAGATACGCAGTATTTT
.	TRBV4-1	.	TRBJ1-5	CASSQDHRAEQPQHF	TGCGCCAGCAGCCAAGATCACAGGGCCGAACAGCCCCAGCATTTT
.	TRBV30	.	TRBJ1-6	CASHKTGADNSPLHF	TGTGCCTCGCATAAAACAGGTGCGGATAATTCACCCCTCCACTTT
.	TRBV3-1/TRBV3-2	.	TRBJ2-1	CASSQDDPSRFF	TGTGCCAGCAGCCAAGACGACCCCTCGAGGTTCTTC
TRBD1	TRBV11-2	.	TRBJ1-1	CASSLVARTGRPEAFF	TGTGCCAGCAGCTTAGTAGCCAGGACAGGGAGACCTGAAGCTTTCTTT
.	TRBV14	.	TRBJ2-5	CASSKGGGVETQYF	TGTGCCAGCAGCAAGGGAGGGGGCGTTGAGACCCAGTACTTC
.	TRBV28	once	TRBJ1-3	CASSPVGNSGNTIYF	TGTGCCAGCAGTCCAGTGGGAAACTCTGGAAACACCATATATTTT
.	TRBV2	.	TRBJ2-5	CASTLLGLGTQYF	TGTGCCAGCACCCTCCTTGGGCTGGGGACCCAGTACTTC